This T cell receptor (beta chain) originates from a study of blood T cell repertoires in COVID-19. The CDR3 loop spans 15 amino acids. The V end lost 6 bases, the J end lost 12 bases, and 21 bases lay between the germline ends. Germline V lookup: CDR1 KGHSH, CDR2 LQKENI. Using immunoSEQ multiplex PCR, the repertoire was profiled, and TCRdb retains in-frame clones only, with some absent. Seen here are a few hundred thousand clones, around 80% observed once, and the top ten hold around 4.1%. The source is a young man with acute COVID-19. The gene calls are TRBV18 and TRBJ2-6; weak D call: TRBD1 (6 bases). Source material: PBMCs or T cells enriched from blood (not recorded which). CDR3 protein: CASSHGQQGTGVLTF. CDR3 sequence (DNA): TGTGCCAGCTCCCACGGACAGCAAGGTACCGGCGTCCTGACTTTC.